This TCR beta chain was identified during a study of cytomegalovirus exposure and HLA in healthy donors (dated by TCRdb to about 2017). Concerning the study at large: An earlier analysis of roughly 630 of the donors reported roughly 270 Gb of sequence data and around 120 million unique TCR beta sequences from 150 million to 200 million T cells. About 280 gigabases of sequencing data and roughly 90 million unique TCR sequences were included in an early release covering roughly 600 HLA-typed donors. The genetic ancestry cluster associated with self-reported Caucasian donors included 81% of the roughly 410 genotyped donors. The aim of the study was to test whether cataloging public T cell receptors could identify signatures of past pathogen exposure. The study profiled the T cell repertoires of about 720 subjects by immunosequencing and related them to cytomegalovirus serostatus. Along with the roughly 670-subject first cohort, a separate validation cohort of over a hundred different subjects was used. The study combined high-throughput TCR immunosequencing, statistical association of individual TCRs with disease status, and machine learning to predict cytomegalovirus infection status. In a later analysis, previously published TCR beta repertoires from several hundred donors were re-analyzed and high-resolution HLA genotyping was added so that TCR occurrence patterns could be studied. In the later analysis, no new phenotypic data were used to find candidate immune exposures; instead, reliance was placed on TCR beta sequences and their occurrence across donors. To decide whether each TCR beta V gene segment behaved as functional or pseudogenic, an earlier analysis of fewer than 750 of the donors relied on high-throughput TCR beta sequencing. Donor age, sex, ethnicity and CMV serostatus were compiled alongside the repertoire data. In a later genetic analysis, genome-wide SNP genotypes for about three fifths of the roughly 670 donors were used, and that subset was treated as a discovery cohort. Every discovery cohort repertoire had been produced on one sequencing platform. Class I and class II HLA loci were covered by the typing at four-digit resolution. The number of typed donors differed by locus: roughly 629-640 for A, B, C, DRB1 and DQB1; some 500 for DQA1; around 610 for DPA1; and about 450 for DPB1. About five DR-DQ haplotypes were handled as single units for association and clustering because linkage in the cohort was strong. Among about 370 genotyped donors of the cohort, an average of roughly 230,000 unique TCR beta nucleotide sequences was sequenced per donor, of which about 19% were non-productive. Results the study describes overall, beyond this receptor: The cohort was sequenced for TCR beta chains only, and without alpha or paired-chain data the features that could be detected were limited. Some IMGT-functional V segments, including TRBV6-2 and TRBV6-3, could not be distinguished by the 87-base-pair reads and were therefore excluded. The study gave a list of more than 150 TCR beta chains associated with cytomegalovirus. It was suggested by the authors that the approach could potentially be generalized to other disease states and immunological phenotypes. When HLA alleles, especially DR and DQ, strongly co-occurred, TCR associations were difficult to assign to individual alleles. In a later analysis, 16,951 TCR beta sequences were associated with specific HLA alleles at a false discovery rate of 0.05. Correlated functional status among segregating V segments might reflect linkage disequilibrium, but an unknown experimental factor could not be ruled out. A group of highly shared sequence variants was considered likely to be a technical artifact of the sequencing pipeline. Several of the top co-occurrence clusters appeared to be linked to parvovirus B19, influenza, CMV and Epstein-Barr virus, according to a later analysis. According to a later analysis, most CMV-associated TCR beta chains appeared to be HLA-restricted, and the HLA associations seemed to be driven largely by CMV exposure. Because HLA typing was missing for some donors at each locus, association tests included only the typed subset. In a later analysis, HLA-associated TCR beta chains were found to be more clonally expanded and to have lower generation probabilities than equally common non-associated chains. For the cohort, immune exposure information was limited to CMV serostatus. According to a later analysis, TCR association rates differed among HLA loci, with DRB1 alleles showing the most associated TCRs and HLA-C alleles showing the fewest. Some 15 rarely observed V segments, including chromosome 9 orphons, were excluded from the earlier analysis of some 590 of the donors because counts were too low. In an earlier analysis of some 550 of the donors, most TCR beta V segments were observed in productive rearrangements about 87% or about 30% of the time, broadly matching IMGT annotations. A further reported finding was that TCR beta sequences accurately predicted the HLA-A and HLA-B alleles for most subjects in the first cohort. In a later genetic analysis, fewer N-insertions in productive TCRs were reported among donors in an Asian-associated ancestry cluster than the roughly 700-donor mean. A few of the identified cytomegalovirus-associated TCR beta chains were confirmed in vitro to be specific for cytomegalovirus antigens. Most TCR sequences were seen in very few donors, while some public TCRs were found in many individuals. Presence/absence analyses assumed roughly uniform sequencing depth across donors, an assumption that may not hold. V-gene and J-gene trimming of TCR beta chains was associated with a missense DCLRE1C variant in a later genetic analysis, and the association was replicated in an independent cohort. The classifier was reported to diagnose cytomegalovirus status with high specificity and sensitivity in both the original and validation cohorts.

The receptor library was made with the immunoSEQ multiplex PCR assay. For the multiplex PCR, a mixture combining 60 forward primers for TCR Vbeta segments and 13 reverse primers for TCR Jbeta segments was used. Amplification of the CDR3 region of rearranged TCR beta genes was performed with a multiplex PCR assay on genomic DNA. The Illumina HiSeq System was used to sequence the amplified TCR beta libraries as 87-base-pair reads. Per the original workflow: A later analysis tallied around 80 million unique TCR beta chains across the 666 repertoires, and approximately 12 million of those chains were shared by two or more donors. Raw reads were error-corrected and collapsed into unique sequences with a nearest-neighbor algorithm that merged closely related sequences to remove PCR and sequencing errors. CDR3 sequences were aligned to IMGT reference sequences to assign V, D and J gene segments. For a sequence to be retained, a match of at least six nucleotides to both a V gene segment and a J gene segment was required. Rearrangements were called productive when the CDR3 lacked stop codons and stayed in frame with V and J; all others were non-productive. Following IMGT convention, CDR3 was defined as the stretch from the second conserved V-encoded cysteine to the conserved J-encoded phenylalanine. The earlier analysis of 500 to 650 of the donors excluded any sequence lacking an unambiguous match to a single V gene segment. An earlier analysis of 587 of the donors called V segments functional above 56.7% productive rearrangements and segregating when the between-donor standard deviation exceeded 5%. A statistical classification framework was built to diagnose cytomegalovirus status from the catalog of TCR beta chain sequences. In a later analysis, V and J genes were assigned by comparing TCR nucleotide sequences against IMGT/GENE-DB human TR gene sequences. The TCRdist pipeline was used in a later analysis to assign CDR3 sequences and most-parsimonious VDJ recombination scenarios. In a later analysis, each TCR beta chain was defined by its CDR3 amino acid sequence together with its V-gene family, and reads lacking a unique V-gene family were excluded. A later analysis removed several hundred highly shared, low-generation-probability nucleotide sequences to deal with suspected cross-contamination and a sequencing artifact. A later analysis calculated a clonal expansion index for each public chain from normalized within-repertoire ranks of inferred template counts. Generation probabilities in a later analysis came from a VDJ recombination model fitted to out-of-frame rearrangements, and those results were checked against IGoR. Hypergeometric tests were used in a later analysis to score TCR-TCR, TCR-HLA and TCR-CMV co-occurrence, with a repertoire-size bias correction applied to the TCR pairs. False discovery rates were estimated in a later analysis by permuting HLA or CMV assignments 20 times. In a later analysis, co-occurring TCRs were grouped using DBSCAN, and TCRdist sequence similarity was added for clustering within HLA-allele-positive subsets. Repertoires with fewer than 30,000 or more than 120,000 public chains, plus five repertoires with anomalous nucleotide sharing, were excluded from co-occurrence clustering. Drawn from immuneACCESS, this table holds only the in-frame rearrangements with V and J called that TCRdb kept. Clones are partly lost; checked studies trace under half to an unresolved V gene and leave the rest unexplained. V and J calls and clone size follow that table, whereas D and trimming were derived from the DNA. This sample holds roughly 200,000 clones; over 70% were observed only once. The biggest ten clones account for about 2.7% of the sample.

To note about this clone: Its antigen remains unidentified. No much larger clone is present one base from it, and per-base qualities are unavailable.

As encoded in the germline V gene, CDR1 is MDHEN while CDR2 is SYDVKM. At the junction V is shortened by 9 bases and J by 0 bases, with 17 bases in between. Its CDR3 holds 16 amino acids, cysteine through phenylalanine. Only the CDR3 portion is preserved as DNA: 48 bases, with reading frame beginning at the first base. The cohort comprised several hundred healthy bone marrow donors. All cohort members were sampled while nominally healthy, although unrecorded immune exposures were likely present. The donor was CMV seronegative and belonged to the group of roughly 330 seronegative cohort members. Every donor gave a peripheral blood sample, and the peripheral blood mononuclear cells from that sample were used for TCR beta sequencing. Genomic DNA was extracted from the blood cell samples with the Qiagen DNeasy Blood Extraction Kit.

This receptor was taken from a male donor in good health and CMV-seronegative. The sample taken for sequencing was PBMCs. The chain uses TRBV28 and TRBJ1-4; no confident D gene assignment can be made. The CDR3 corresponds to CASSTEVLATNEKLFF. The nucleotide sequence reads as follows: TGTGCCAGTAGCACGGAAGTCCTCGCAACTAATGAAAAACTGTTTTTT.